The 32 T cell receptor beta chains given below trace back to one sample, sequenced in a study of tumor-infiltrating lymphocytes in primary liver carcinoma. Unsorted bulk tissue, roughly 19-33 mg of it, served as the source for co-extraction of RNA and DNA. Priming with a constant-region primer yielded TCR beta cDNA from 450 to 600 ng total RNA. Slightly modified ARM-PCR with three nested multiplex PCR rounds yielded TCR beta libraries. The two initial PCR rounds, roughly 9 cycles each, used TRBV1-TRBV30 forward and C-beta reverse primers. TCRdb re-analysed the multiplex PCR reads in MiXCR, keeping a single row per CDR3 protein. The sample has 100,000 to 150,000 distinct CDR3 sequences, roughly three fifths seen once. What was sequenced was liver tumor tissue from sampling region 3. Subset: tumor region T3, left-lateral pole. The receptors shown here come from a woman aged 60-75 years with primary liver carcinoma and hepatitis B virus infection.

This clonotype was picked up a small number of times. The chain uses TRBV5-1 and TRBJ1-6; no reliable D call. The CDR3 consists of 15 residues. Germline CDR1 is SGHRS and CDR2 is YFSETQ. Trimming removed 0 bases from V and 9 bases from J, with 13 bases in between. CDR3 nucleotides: TGCGCCAGCAGCTTGGAAGTTCCGGGGAGTTCACCCCTCCACTTT. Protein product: CASSLEVPGSSPLHF.

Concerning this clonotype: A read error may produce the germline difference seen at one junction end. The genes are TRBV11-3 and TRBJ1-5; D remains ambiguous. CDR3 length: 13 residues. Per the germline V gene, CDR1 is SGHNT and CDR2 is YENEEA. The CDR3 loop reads CTSSPGRNQPQHF. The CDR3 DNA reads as TGTACCAGCAGCCCTGGACGGAATCAGCCCCAGCATTTT.

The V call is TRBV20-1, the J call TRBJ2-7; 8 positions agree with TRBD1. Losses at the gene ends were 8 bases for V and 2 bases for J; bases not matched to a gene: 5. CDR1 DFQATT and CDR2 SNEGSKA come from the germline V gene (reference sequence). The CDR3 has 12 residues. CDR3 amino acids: CSSDRGTYEQYF. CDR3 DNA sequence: TGCAGTTCAGACAGGGGAACCTACGAGCAGTACTTC.

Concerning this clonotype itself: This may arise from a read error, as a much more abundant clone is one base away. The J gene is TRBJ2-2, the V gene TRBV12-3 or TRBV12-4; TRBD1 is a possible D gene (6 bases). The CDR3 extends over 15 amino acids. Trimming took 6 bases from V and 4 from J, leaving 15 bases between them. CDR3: CASSPRQDLTGELFF. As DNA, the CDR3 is TGTGCCAGCAGCCCCCGACAGGACCTCACCGGGGAGCTGTTTTTT.

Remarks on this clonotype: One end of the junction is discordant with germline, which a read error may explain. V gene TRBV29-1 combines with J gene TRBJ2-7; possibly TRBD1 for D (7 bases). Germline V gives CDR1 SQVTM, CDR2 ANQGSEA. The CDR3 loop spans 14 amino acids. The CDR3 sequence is CSVAGTAATYEHYF. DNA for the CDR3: TGCAGTGTTGCGGGGACAGCGGCAACATACGAGCATTACTTC.

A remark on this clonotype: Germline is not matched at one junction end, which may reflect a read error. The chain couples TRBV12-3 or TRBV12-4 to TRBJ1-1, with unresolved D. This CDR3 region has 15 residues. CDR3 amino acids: CASSCPQARNAEAFF. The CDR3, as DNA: TGTGCCAGCAGTTGCCCTCAGGCGAGGAACGCTGAAGCTTTCTTT.

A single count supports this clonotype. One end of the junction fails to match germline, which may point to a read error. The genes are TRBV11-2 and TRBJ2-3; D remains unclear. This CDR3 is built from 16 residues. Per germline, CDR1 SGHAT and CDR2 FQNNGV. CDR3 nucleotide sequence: TGTGCCAGCAGATTAGATGAACGGATCAGCACAGATACGCAGTATTTT. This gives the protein CASRLDERISTDTQYF.

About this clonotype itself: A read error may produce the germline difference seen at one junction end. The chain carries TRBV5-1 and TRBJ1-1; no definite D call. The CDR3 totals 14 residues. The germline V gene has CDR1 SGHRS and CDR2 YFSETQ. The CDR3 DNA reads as TGCGCCAGCAGCTTGGATGCCAGAGACACTGATGCTTTCTTT. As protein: CASSLDARDTDAFF.

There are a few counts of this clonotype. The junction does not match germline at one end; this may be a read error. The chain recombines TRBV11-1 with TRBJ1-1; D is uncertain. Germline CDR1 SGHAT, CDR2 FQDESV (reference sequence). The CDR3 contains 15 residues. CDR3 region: CASSPLGPTNAETFF. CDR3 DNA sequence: TGTGCCAGCAGCCCCCTTGGGCCGACGAACGCTGAAACTTTCTTT.

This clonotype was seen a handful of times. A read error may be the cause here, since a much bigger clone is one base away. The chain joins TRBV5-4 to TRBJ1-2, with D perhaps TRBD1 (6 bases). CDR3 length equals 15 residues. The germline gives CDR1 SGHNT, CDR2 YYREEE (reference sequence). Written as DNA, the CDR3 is TGTGCCAGCAGCTACAGTCTACAGGGACTCGGTGGCTGCACCTTC. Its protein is CASSYSLQGLGGCTF.

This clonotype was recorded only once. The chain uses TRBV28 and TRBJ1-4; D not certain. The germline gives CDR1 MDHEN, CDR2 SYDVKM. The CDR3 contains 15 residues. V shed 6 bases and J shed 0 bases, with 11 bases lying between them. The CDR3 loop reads CASSRPGTTNEKLFF. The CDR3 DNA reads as TGTGCCAGCAGCCGCCCGGGGACAACTAATGAAAAACTGTTTTTT.

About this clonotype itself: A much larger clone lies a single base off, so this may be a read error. CDR3 nucleotides: TGTGCCAGCAGCTTAGAGCTAGCGGCCGGTACAGATATGCAGTATTTT. Its protein is CASSLELAAGTDMQYF. The chain carries TRBV7-8 and TRBJ2-3, with TRBD2 matching over 7 bases. The length of the CDR3 is 16 residues. CDR1 is SGHVS, CDR2 FQNEAQ, per germline.

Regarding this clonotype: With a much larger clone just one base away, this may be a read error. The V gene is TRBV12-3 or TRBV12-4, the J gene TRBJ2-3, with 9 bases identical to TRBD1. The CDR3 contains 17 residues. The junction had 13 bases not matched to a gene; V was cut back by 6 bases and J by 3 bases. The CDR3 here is CASRIFGTGIGTDTQYF. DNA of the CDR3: TGTGCCAGCAGGATATTCGGGACAGGGATCGGAACAGATACGCAGTATTTT.

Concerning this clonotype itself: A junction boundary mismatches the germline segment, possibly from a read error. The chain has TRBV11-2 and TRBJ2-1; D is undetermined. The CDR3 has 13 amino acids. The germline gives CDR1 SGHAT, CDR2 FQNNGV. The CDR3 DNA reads TGTGCCGGCAGCTTATTGCAGAGGAATGAGCAGTTCTTC. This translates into CAGSLLQRNEQFF.

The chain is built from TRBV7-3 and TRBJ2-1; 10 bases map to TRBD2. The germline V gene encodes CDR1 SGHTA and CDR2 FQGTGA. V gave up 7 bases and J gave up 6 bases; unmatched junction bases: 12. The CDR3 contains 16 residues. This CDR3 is CASNRAGASGSNEQFF. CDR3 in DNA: TGTGCCAGCAACCGAGCCGGGGCTAGCGGGAGCAATGAGCAGTTCTTC.

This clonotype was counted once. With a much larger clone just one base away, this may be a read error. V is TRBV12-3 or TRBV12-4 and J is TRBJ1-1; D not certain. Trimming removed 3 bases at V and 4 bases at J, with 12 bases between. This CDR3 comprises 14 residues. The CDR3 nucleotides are TGTGCCAGCAGTTTGGAGGTACTGGCCACTGAAGCTTTCTTT. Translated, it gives CASSLEVLATEAFF.

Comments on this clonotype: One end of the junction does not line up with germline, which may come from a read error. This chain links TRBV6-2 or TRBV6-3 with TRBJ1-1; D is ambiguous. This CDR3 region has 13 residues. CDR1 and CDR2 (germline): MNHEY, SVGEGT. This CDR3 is CVSSYSQNTEAFF. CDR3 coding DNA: TGTGTCAGCAGTTACTCTCAGAACACTGAAGCTTTCTTT.

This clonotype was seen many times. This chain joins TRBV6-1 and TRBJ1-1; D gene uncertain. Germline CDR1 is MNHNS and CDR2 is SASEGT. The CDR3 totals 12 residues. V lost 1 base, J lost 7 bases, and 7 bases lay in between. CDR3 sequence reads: CASSEDGVEAFF. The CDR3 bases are TGTGCCAGCAGTGAAGACGGGGTTGAAGCTTTCTTT.

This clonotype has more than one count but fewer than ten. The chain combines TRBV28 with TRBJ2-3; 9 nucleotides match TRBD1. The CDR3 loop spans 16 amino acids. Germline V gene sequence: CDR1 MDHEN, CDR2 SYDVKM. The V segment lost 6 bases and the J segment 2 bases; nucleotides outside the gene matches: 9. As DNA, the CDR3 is TGTGCCAGCAGGCCTCCGGGACAGGGTTTCACAGATACGCAGTATTTT. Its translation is CASRPPGQGFTDTQYF.

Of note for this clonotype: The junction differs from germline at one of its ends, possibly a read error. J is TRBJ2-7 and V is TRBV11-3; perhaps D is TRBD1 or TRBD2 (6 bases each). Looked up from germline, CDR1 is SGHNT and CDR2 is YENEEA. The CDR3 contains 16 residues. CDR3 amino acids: CTSSARGTLPSYEQYF. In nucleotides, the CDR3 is TGTACCAGCAGTGCCCGCGGGACACTACCTTCCTACGAGCAGTACTTC.

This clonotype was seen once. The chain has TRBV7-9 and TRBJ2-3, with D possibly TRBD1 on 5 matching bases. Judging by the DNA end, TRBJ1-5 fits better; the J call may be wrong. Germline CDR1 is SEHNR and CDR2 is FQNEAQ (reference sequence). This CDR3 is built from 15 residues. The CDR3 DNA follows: TGTGCCAGCAGCTTATCGGGGCAGGAATCAGATACGCAGCATTTT. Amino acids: CASSLSGQESDTQHF.

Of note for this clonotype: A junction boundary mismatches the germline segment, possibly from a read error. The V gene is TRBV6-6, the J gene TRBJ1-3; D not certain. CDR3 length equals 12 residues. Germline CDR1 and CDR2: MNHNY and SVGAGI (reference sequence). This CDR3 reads CSSSSSGTTIYF. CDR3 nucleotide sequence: TGTTCCAGCAGTTCCTCTGGAACCACCATATATTTT.

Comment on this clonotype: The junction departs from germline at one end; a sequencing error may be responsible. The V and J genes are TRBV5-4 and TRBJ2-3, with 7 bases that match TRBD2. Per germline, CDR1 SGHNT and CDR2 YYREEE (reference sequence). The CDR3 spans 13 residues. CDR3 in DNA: TGTGCCAGGAGCTCGGGGGGATCAGATACGCAGTATTTT. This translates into CARSSGGSDTQYF.

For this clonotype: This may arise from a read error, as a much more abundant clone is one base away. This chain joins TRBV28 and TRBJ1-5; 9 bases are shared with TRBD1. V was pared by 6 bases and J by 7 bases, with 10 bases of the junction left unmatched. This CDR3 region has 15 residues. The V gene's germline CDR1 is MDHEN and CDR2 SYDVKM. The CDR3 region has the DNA TGTGCCAGCAGAAAGCCACAGGGGGCAGGACAGCCCCAGCATTTT. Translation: CASRKPQGAGQPQHF.

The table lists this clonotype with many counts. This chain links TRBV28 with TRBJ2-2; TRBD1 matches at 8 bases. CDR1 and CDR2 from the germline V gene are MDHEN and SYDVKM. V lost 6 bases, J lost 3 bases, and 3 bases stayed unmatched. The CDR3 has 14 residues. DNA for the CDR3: TGTGCCAGCAGAGGACAGGGATACACCGGGGAGCTGTTTTTT. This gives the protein CASRGQGYTGELFF.

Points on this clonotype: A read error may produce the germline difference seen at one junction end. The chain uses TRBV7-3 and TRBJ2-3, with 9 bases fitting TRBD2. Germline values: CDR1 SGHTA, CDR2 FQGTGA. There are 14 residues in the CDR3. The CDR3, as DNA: TGTGCCAGCAGCCTGGGACTAGCTGAAGATACGCACTATTTT. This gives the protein CASSLGLAEDTHYF.

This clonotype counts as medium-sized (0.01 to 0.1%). CDR3 sequence reads: CSVGSGSSVRTDTQYF. CDR3 coding DNA: TGCAGCGTCGGTAGCGGGAGTTCGGTACGGACAGATACGCAGTATTTT. This chain links TRBV29-1 with TRBJ2-3; TRBD2 matches 9 bases. V lost 6 bases to trimming and J lost 3 bases; unmatched junction nucleotides: 13. The germline V gene has CDR1 SQVTM and CDR2 ANQGSEA. This CDR3 has 16 residues.

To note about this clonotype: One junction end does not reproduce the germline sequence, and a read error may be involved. Here the CDR3 reads CASSLGGGSYELYF. The CDR3 DNA reads TGTGCCAGCAGCTTAGGAGGAGGGTCCTACGAGCTGTACTTC. This chain uses TRBV7-9 with TRBJ2-7, with D maybe TRBD2 (6 bases). The length of the CDR3 is 14 residues. Germline loops: CDR1 SEHNR, CDR2 FQNEAQ (reference sequence).

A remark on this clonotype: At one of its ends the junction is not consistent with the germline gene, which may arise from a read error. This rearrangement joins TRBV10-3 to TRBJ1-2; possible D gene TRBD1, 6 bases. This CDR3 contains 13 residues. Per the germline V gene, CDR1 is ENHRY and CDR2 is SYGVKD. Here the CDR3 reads CVISEEGDYGYTF. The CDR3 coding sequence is TGTGTCATCAGTGAAGAGGGGGACTATGGCTACACCTTC.

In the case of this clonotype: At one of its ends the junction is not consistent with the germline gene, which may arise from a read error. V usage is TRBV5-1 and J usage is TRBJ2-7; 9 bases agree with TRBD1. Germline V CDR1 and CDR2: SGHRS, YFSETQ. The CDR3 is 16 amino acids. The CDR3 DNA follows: TGCACCAGCAGCTTGGATGGACAGGGGTTGCCCTACGAGCAGTACTTC. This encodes CTSSLDGQGLPYEQYF.

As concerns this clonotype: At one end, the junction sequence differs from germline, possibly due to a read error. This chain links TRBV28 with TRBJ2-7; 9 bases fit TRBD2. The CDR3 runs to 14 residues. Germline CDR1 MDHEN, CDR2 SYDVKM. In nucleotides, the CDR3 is TGTGCCGGCAGTTTTAACCTAGCGGGACGCGAGCAGTACTTC. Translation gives CAGSFNLAGREQYF.

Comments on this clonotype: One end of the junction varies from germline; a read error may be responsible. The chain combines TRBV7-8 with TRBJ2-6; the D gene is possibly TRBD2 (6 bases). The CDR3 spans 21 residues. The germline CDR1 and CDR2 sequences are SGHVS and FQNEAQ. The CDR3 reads CAGSLMRRAASFGSGANVLTF. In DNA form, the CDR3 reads TGTGCCGGCAGCTTAATGCGGAGGGCGGCGAGTTTTGGGTCTGGGGCCAACGTCCTGACTTTC.